These 16 T cell receptor beta chains were all obtained from the same sample, sequenced in a study of blood T cell repertoires in COVID-19. Assay used: immunoSEQ multiplex PCR; TCRdb lists only in-frame clones, some missing. The sample shows about 210,000 clones, about 88% of them seen only once. Sequencing was performed on peripheral blood. All receptors derive from a woman aged 40 to 49 with acute or convalescent COVID-19.

This clone was seen more than once but under ten times. The V call is TRBV5-1, the J call TRBJ2-5; 10 nucleotides align to TRBD1. CDR3 length: 17 residues. The junction had 13 bases not matched to a gene; V was cut back by 3 bases and J by 5 bases. CDR1 is SGHRS and CDR2 is YFSETQ in the germline V gene. CDR3 DNA sequence: TGCGCCAGCAGCTGGCGCGGAGTGGGACAGGGGAACGAGACCCAGTACTTC. It translates to CASSWRGVGQGNETQYF.

This chain connects TRBV10-3 to TRBJ1-2, with 11 bases that match TRBD1. Germline trimming cut 3 bases from V and 8 bases from J; bases unmatched to any gene: 8. The germline V gene encodes CDR1 ENHRY and CDR2 SYGVKD. The length of the CDR3 is 15 residues. CDR3 sequence: CAISDSDRGLRGYTF. CDR3 DNA sequence: TGTGCCATCAGTGACTCGGACAGGGGGCTCAGGGGCTACACCTTC.

The chain combines TRBV6-4 with TRBJ2-3; no clear D. Germline V gene sequence: CDR1 MRHNA, CDR2 SNTAGT. V was pared by 4 bases and J by 5 bases, with 10 bases between. The CDR3 is made up of 13 amino acids. DNA for the CDR3: TGTGCCAGCAGTGGTAGCACCGGAGATACGCAGTATTTT. This sequence encodes CASSGSTGDTQYF.

The gene calls are TRBV4-1 and TRBJ2-3, with a possible D match to TRBD2 (5 bases). Germline lookup yields CDR1 MGHRA and CDR2 YSYEKL. The ends were cut back, 6 bases at V and 3 bases at J, with 13 bases in the middle. This CDR3 spans 14 amino acids. The CDR3 spells CASRPLGITDTQYF. CDR3 DNA sequence: TGCGCCAGCAGGCCACTAGGAATTACAGATACGCAGTATTTT.

The genes are TRBV6-5 and TRBJ1-2; 7 nucleotides match TRBD1. Looked up from germline, CDR1 is MNHEY and CDR2 is SVGAGI. J lost 5 bases, V lost 6 bases, and 6 bases had no gene match. This CDR3 is 13 amino acids long. The DNA of the CDR3 is TGTGCCAGCAGAACGGACAGGATATATGGCTACACCTTC. Its translation is CASRTDRIYGYTF.

This rearrangement joins TRBV29-1 to TRBJ1-5; 9 bases map to TRBD1. Germline CDR1 is SQVTM and CDR2 is ANQGSEA. CDR3 length equals 13 residues. J was trimmed by 6 bases and V by 5 bases; bases with no gene match: 5. This CDR3 reads CSVSQGAGQPQHF. CDR3 nucleotides: TGCAGCGTTTCACAGGGGGCGGGTCAGCCCCAGCATTTT. Based on the CDR3 plus reference TRBV29-1 and TRBJ1-5, the full variable domain is SAVISQKPSRDICQRGTSLTIQCQVDSQVTMMFWYRQQPGQSLTLIATANQGSEATYESGFVIDKFPISRPNLTFSTLTVSNMSPEDSSIYLCSVSQGAGQPQHFGDGTRLSIL.

CDR3: CASSPTSSTDTQYF. CDR3 DNA sequence: TGTGCCAGTAGTCCTACCTCTAGCACAGATACGCAGTATTTT. The rearrangement links TRBV19 to TRBJ2-3; no definite D call. This CDR3 has 14 residues. Germline CDR1 is LNHDA and CDR2 is SQIVND (reference sequence). The V gene lost 5 bases and the J gene lost 0 bases, with 9 bases spanning the gap.

The chain carries TRBV19 and TRBJ1-5; weak D call: TRBD1 (5 bases). The ends were cut back, 4 bases at V and 9 bases at J, with 10 bases in the middle. This CDR3 has 12 residues. Germline V CDR1 and CDR2: LNHDA, SQIVND (reference sequence). CDR3 bases: TGTGCCAGTAGTAAGGCCGGGGGGCCCCAGCATTTT. Protein sequence: CASSKAGGPQHF.

The chain recombines TRBV5-4 with TRBJ1-2, with 10 bases aligning to TRBD1. The V segment lost 4 bases and the J segment 7 bases; nucleotides outside the gene matches: 10. Germline values: CDR1 SGHNT, CDR2 YYREEE (reference sequence). This CDR3 region has 15 residues. In nucleotides, the CDR3 is TGTGCCAGCAGCCCAGGTGGACAGGGGGTGCGTGGCTACACCTTC. Its protein product is CASSPGGQGVRGYTF.

The chain has TRBV6-5 and TRBJ1-1, with D unclear. CDR3 length equals 14 residues. CDR1 is MNHEY, CDR2 SVGAGI, per germline. With 8 bases removed from V and 3 bases from J, the gap between germline ends came to 16 bases. This CDR3 is CASSVGLADTEAFF. The CDR3 nucleotides are TGTGCCAGCTCTGTTGGATTAGCGGACACTGAAGCTTTCTTT.

The CDR3 protein is CASSQRAGLSATRGYTF. CDR3 DNA sequence: TGCGCCAGCAGCCAGAGGGCGGGTCTTAGTGCTACCCGCGGCTACACCTTC. The chain links TRBV5-1 to TRBJ1-2; D is ambiguous. The CDR3 has 17 residues. Germline V lookup: CDR1 SGHRS, CDR2 YFSETQ. The V end lost 4 bases, the J end lost 8 bases, and 27 bases lay between the germline ends.

This chain joins TRBV4-1 and TRBJ1-2, with 10 bases that match TRBD1. Germline assignment: CDR1 MGHRA and CDR2 YSYEKL. This CDR3 comprises 15 residues. V shed 9 bases, J shed 5 bases, and the junction held 12 bases outside the gene matches. The CDR3 DNA sequence: TGCGCCAGTGGGACAGGGGTGAACTCGTGGTATGGCTACACCTTC. This translates into CASGTGVNSWYGYTF.

The gene calls are TRBV2 and TRBJ1-1; tentatively, D is TRBD1 (6 bases). The ends were cut back, 4 bases at V and 6 bases at J, with 15 bases in the middle. This CDR3 contains 14 residues. The germline V gene encodes CDR1 SNHLY and CDR2 FYNNEI. CDR3 sequence (DNA): TGTGCCAGCAGTGGGGACATGGGGGCCTCTGAAGCTTTCTTT. Encoded protein: CASSGDMGASEAFF. The complete variable domain, with remaining parts taken from reference TRBV2 and TRBJ1-1, reads EPEVTQTPSHQVTQMGQEVILRCVPISNHLYFYWYRQILGQKVEFLVSFYNNEISEKSEIFDDQFSVERPDGSNFTLKIRSTKLEDSAMYFCASSGDMGASEAFFGQGTRLTVV.

V is TRBV28 and J is TRBJ2-4; 9 bases are a match to TRBD1. The CDR3 totals 18 residues. V gave up 3 bases and J gave up 8 bases; unmatched junction bases: 17. Per the germline V gene, CDR1 is MDHEN and CDR2 is SYDVKM. CDR3 coding DNA: TGTGCCAGCAGTTTCCCAAATACAGGGGGCGCGTCCGCGGACATTCAGTACTTC. Protein: CASSFPNTGGASADIQYF.

The chain uses TRBV20-1 and TRBJ1-2, with 7 bases that match TRBD1. The CDR3 runs to 11 residues. Trimming at V came to 3 bases and at J to 6 bases, leaving 1 base not matched to a gene. Germline V CDR1 and CDR2: DFQATT, SNEGSKA (reference sequence). CDR3 residues: CSASTGDGYTF. Written as DNA, the CDR3 is TGCAGTGCTAGTACAGGGGATGGCTACACCTTC.

V gene TRBV11-2 combines with J gene TRBJ1-2; TRBD1 aligns across 10 bases. V gave up 4 bases and J gave up 8 bases; unmatched junction bases: 7. CDR1 is SGHAT and CDR2 is FQNNGV in the germline V gene. The CDR3 totals 14 residues. CDR3 in DNA: TGTGCCAGCAGCTCGACTGGACAGGGGGGAGGCTACACCTTC. It yields the protein CASSSTGQGGGYTF. The variable domain in full, completed from reference TRBV11-2 and TRBJ1-2, reads EAGVAQSPRYKIIEKRQSVAFWCNPISGHATLYWYQQILGQGPKLLIQFQNNGVVDDSQLPKDRFSAERLKGVDSTLKIQPAKLEDSAVYLCASSSTGQGGGYTFGSGTRLTVV.